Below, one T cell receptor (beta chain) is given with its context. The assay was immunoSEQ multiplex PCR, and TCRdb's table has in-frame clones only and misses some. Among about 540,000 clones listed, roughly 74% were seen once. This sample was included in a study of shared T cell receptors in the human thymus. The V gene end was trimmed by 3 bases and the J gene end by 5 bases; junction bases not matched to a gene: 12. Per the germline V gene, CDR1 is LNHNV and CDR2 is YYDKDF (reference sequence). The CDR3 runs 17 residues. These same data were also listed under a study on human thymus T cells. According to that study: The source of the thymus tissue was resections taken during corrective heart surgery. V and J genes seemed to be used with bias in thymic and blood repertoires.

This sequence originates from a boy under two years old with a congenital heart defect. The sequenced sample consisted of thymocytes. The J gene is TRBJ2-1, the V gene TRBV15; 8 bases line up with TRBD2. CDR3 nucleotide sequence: TGTGCCACCAGCAGTTTTGAAGCGGGAGCGCACGACAATGAGCAGTTCTTC. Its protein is CATSSFEAGAHDNEQFF.